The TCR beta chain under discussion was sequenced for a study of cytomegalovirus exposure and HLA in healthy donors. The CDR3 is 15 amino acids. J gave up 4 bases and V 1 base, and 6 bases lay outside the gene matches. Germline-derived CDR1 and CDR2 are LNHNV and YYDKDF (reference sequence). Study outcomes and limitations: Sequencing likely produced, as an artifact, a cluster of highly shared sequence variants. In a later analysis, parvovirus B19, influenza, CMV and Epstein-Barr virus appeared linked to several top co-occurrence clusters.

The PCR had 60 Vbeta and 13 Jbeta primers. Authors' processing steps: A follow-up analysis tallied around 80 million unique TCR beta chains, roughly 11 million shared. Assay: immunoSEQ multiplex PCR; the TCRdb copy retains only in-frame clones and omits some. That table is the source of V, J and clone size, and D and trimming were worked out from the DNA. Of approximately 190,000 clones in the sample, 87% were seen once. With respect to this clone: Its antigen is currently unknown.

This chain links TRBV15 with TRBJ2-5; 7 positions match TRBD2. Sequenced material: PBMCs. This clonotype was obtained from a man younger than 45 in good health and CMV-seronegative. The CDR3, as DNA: TGTGCCACCAGCAGAGGGGGGAGGGGACTAGAGACCCAGTACTTC. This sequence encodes CATSRGGRGLETQYF.